Reported below is one TCR beta chain. The antigen remains unidentified. The entry originates in a study of shared clonotypes between healthy human individuals. As for the study in general: Donors, aged 18 to 49, were a couple of women and a few men. General study results and limits: Several donors held approximately 5% of naive CD4 clonotypes in common.

The naive CD8 subset, CD45RO-negative cells positively selected for CCR7, excluded terminally differentiated effector memory CD45RA+ cells. Germline V gene data show CDR1 as WSHSY and CDR2 as SAAADI. V lost 2 bases to trimming and J lost 5 bases, with 10 bases between them. CDR3 length equals 13 residues. Some clones are missing from TCRdb's copy, which holds only in-frame ones; the method was immunoSEQ multiplex PCR. The table records under 1 million clones, 95% to 97% of them present only once. This TCR derives from a man aged 25 to 40 in good health. This rearrangement joins TRBV10-2 to TRBJ2-7; maybe TRBD2 (5 bases). Sample: naive CD8+ T cells sorted from blood. The CDR3: CASSETRVDEQYF. The CDR3 DNA follows: TGCGCCAGCAGTGAGACTAGGGTTGACGAGCAGTACTTC.